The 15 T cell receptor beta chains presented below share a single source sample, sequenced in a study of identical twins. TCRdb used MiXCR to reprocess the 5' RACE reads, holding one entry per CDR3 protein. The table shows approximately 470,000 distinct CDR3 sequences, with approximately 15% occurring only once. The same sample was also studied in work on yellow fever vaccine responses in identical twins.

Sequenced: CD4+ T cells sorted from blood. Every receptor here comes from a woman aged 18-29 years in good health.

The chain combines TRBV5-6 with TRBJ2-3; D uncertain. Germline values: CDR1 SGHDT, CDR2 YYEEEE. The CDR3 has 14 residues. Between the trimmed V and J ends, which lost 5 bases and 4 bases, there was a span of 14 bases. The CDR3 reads CASSPMGLPDTQYF. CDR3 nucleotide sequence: TGTGCCAGCAGTCCTATGGGCCTCCCAGATACGCAGTATTTT.

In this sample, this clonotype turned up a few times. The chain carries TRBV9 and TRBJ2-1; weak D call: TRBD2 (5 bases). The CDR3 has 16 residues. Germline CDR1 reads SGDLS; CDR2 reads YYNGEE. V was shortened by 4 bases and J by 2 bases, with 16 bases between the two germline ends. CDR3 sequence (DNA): TGTGCCAGCAGCCCTCGGACTTCCCTAGCCTACAATGAGCAGTTCTTC. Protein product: CASSPRTSLAYNEQFF.

As DNA, the CDR3 is TGTGCCAGCAGTCACCCAGGGCCTACCTACGAGCAGTACTTC. Amino acids: CASSHPGPTYEQYF. The chain is built from TRBV7-9 and TRBJ2-7, with D possibly matching TRBD1 (5 bases). The V end lost 6 bases, the J end lost 2 bases, and 14 bases lay between the germline ends. There are 14 residues in the CDR3. Looked up from germline, CDR1 is SEHNR and CDR2 is FQNEAQ (reference sequence).

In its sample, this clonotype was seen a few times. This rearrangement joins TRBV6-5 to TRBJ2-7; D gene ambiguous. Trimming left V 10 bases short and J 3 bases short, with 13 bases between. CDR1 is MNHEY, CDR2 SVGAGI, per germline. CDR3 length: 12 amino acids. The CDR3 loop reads CATPPGLYEQYF. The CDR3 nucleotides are TGTGCCACCCCGCCGGGTCTCTACGAGCAGTACTTC.

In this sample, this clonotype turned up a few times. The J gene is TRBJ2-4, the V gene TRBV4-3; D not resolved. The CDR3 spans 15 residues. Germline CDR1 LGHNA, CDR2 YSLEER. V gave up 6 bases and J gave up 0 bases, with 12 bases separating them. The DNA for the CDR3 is TGCGCCAGCAGACCACCTCAAATAGCCAAAAACATTCAGTACTTC. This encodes CASRPPQIAKNIQYF.

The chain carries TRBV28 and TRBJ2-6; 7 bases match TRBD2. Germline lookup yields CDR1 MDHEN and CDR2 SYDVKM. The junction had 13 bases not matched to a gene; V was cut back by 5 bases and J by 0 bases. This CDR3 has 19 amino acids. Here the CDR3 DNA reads TGTGCCAGCAGTCCGGAGGCGGGGGTAGGGAGCTCTGGGGCCAACGTCCTGACTTTC. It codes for CASSPEAGVGSSGANVLTF.

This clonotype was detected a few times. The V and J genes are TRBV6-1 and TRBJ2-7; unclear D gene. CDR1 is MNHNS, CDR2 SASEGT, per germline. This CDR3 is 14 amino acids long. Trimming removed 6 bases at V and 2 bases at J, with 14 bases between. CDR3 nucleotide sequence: TGTGCCAGCAGGCCCCGGATGACGGCCTACGAGCAGTACTTC. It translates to CASRPRMTAYEQYF.

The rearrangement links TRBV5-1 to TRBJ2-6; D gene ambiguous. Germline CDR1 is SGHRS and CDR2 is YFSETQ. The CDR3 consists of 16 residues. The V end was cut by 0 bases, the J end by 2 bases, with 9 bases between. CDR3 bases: TGCGCCAGCAGCTTGGGGCTGGGCACTGGGGCCAACGTCCTGACTTTC. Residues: CASSLGLGTGANVLTF.

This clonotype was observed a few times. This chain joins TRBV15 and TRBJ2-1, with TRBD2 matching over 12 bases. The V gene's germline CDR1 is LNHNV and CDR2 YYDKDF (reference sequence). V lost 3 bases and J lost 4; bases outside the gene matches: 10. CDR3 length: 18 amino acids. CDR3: CATSRFTSGRLDYNEQFF. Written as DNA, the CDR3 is TGTGCCACCAGCAGGTTTACTAGCGGGAGGCTTGATTACAATGAGCAGTTCTTC. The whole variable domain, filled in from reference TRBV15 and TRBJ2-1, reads DAMVIQNPRYQVTQFGKPVTLSCSQTLNHNVMYWYQQKSSQAPKLLFHYYDKDFNNEADTPDNFQSRRPNTSFCFLDIRSPGLGDTAMYLCATSRFTSGRLDYNEQFFGPGTRLTVL.

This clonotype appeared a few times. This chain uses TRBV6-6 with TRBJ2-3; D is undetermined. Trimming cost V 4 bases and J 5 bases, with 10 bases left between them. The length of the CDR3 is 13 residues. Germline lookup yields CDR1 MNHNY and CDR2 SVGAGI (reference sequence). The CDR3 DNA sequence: TGTGCCAGCAGTTCCTTCGGTGAAGATACGCAGTATTTT. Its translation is CASSSFGEDTQYF.

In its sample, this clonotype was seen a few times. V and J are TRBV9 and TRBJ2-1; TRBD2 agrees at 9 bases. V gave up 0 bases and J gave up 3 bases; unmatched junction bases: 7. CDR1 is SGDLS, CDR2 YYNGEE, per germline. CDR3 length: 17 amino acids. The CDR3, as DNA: TGTGCCAGCAGCGTAGCTACGGCTAGCGGGGTCTACAATGAGCAGTTCTTC. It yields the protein CASSVATASGVYNEQFF.

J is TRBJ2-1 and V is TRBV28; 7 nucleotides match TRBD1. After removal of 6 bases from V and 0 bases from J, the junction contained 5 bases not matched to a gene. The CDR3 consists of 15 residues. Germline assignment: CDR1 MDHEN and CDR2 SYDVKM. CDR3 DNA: TGTGCCAGCAGCCGGGACAGCCTCTCCTACAATGAGCAGTTCTTC. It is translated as CASSRDSLSYNEQFF.

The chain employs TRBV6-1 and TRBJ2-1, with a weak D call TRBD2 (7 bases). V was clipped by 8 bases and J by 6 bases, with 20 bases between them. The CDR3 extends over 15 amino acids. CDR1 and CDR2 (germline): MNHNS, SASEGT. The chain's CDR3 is CASALGGLGGNEQFF. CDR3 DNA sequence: TGTGCCAGCGCTCTCGGGGGGCTAGGCGGCAATGAGCAGTTCTTC.

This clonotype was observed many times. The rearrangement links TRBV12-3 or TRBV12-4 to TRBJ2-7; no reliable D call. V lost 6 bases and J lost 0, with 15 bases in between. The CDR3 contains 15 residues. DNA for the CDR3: TGTGCCAGCAGCCCGGACGACTTTCACTCCTACGAGCAGTACTTC. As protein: CASSPDDFHSYEQYF.

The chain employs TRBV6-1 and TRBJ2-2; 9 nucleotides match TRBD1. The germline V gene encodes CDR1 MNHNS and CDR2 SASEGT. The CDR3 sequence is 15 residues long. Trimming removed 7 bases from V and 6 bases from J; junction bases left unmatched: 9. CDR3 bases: TGTGCCAGCACCCCGGGACAGGGTAGACCCGGGGAGCTGTTTTTT. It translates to CASTPGQGRPGELFF.